This TCR beta chain was sequenced in a study of early T cells in non-severe SARS-CoV-2 infection. Germline V gives CDR1 SQVTM, CDR2 ANQGSEA. The CDR3 is made up of 13 amino acids. Trimming took off 4 bases at V and 2 bases at J, with 11 bases between the two ends. Unique molecular identifiers were attached to individual cDNA molecules. TCRdb reanalysed the 5' RACE reads using MiXCR and keeps one entry per CDR3 protein. Of 20,000 to 30,000 distinct CDR3 sequences in the sample, 4% to 5% are singletons; the top ten hold around 4.3%. The clonotype originates from an adult who was a healthcare worker with PCR-confirmed SARS-CoV-2 infection or an uninfected control (not recorded which). This chain connects TRBV29-1 to TRBJ2-5; D gene uncertain. The specimen was whole blood. The CDR3 region is CSVARNLQETQYF. DNA for the CDR3: TGCAGCGTTGCGCGGAACCTACAAGAGACCCAGTACTTC.